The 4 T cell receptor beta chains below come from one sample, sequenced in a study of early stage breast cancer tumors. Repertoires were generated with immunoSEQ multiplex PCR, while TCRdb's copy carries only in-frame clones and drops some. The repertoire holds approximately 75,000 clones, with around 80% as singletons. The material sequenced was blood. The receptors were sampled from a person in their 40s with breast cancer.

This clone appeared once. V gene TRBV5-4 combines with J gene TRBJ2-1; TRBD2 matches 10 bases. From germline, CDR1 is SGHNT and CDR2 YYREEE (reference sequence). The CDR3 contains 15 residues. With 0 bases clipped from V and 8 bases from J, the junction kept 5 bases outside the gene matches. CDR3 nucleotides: TGTGCCAGCAGCTTGGTTGCTAGCGGGAGCCATGAGCAGTTCTTC. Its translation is CASSLVASGSHEQFF.

The DNA of the CDR3 is TGTGCCAGTAGGGGCGGAACTAATGAAAAACTGTTTTTT. Translating it yields CASRGGTNEKLFF. This sequence joins TRBV19 and TRBJ1-4; D uncertain. V was clipped by 6 bases and J by 1 base, with 6 bases between them. Germline V gene sequence: CDR1 LNHDA, CDR2 SQIVND (reference sequence). CDR3 length: 13 residues.

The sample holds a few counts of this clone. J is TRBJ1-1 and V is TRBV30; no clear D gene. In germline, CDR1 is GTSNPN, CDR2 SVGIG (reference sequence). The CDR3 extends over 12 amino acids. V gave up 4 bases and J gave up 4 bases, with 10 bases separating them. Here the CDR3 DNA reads TGTGCCTGGATGGCCGAGAGCACTGAAGCTTTCTTT. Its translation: CAWMAESTEAFF. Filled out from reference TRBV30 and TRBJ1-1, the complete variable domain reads SQTIHQWPATLVQPVGSPLSLECTVEGTSNPNLYWYRQAAGRGLQLLFYSVGIGQISSEVPQNLSASRPQDRQFILSSKKLLLSDSGFYLCAWMAESTEAFFGQGTRLTVV.

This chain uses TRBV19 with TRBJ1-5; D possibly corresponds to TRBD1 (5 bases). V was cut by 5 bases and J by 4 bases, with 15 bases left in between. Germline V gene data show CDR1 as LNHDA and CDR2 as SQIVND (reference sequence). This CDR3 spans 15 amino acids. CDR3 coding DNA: TGTGCCAGTAGTCCCGAAGGGACCGGGAATCAGCCCCAGCATTTT. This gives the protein CASSPEGTGNQPQHF.